This TCR beta chain was recovered during a study of T cell changes during pregnancy in multiple sclerosis. V was pared by 3 bases and J by 7 bases, with 7 bases between. The CDR3 has 12 amino acids. Germline loops: CDR1 LNHNV, CDR2 YYDKDF (reference sequence). The protocol was immunoSEQ multiplex PCR, while the TCRdb copy is restricted to in-frame clones and leaves out a portion. The data contain 35,000 to 50,000 clones, 80% to 95% of them singletons. The sequencing here drew on CD4+ T cells from peripheral blood mononuclear cells, taken in the first trimester of pregnancy. The J gene is TRBJ1-5, the V gene TRBV15; D is undetermined. The TCR comes from a female donor with multiple sclerosis, enrolled in a pregnancy study. CDR3 in DNA: TGTGCCACCAGCAGGTCGGGACAGCCCCAGCATTTT. Its translation: CATSRSGQPQHF.